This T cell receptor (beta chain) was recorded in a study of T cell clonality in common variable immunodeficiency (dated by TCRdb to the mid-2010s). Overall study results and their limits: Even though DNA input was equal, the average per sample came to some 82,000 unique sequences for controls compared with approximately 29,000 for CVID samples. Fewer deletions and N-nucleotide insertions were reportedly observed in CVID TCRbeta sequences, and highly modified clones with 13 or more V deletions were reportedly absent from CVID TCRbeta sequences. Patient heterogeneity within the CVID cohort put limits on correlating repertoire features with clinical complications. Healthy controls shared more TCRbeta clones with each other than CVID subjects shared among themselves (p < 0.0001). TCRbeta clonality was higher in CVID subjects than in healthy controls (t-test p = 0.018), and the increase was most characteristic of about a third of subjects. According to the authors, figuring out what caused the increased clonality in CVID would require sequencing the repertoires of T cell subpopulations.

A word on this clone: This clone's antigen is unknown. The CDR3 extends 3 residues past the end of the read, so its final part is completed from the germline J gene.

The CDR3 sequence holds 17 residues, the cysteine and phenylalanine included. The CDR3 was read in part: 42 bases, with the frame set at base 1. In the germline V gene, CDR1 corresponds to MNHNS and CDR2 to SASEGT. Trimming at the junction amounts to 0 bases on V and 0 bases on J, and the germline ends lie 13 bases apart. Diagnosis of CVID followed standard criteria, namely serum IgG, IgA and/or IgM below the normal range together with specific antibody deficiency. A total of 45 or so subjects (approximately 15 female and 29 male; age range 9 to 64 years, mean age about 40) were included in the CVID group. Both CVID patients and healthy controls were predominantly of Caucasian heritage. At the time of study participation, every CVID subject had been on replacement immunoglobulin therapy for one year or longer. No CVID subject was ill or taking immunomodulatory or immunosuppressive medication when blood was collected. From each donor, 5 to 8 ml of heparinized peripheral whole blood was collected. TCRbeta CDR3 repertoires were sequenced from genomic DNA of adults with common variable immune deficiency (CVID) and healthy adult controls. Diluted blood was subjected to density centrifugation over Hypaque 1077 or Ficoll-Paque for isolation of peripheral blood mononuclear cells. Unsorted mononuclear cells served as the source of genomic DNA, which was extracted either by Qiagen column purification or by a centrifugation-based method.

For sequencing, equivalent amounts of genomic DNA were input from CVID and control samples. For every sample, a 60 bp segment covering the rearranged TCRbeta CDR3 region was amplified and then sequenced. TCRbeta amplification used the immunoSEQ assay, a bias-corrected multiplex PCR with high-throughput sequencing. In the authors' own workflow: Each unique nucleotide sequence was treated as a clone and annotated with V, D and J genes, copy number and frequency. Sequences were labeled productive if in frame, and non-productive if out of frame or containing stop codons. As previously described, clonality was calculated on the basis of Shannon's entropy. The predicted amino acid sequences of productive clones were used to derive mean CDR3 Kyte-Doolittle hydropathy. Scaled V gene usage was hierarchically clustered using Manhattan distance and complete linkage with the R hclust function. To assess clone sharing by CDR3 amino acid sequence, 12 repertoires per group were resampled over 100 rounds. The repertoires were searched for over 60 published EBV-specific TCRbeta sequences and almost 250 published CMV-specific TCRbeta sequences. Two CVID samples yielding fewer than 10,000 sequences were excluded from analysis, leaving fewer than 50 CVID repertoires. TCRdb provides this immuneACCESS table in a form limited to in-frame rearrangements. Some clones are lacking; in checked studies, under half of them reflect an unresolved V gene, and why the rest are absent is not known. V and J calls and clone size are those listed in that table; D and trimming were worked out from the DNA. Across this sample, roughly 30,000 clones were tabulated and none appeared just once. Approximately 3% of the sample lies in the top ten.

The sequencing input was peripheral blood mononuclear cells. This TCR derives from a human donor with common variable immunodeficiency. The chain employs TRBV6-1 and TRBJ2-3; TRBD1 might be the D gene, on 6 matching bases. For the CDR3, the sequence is CASSEALAGVSTDTQYF. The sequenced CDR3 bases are TGTGCCAGCAGTGAAGCGCTGGCAGGGGTTAGCACAGATACG.